The subject of this entry is one TCR beta chain. Its antigen remains unidentified. At one end the junction does not follow the germline gene, possibly because of a read error. These data come from a study of tumor-infiltrating lymphocytes in primary liver carcinoma. Study background: There were tumors of stage T1-T3 N0M0, each 4.2 to 10 cm across.

Findings and caveats of the study: It was tumor-adjacent and tumor-blood pairs that overlapped less than tumor region pairs did.

Priming with a constant-region primer yielded TCR beta cDNA from 400 to 550 ng total RNA. Each TCR beta library was derived from three nested multiplex PCR rounds that employed slightly modified ARM-PCR. Rounds one and two of PCR, each of approximately 11 cycles, were primed with TRBV1-TRBV30 forward primers and a C-beta reverse primer. Using its own MiXCR run on the multiplex PCR reads, TCRdb lists one record per CDR3 protein. Of approximately 120,000 distinct CDR3 sequences listed, around 60% are singletons. CDR1 is MNHNY and CDR2 is SVGAGI in the germline V gene (reference sequence). The CDR3 is 15 amino acids. Unsorted bulk tissue, about 19-32 mg of it, served as the source for co-extraction of RNA and DNA.

This TCR derives from a woman in her sixties or seventies with primary liver carcinoma and hepatitis B virus infection. This chain connects TRBV6-6 to TRBJ2-2; possible D gene TRBD2, 5 bases. The specimen was liver tumor tissue from sampling region 3. Subset noted: tumor region T3, left-lateral pole. The CDR3 sequence is CASSYGGSNTGELVF. CDR3 in DNA: TGTGCCAGCAGTTACGGTGGCAGCAACACCGGGGAGCTGGTTTTT.